This paragraph reports one TCR beta chain. Trimming shortened V by 7 bases and J by 9 bases, and 13 bases separated the two germline ends. This CDR3 spans 13 amino acids. Germline V gene lookup returns CDR1 SEHNR and CDR2 FQNEAQ (reference sequence). This entry comes from a study of blood T cell repertoires in COVID-19. Overall study: COVID-19 samples from acute and convalescent phases originated in the United States, Italy and Spain. T cells, B-cell-depleted T cells, or PBMCs supplied cDNA or gDNA.

As handled by the study authors: Reference gene primer amplification yielded estimated nucleated cell counts. Clones were read by immunoSEQ multiplex PCR, and TCRdb kept only the in-frame ones, dropping some. The V and J calls and clone size are taken from that table; D and trimming were inferred from the DNA. Among about 150,000 clones listed, 86% were seen once. The study recruited people aged roughly 18 to 100 years across roughly 23 US areas. The receptor was isolated from a man aged 45 to 65 who had recovered from COVID-19. The specimen was PBMCs or T cells enriched from blood (not recorded which). V gene TRBV7-9 combines with J gene TRBJ1-6; D might be TRBD1 (6 bases). The DNA of the CDR3 is TGTGCCAGCACGGGGGCCCGCGGTTCACCCCTCCACTTT. Its protein is CASTGARGSPLHF. Using reference TRBV7-9 and TRBJ1-6 for the parts outside the CDR3, the full variable domain is DTGVSQNPRHKITKRGQNVTFRCDPISEHNRLYWYRQTLGQGPEFLTYFQNEAQLEKSRLLSDRFSAERPKGSFSTLEIQRTEQGDSAMYLCASTGARGSPLHFGNGTRLTVT.